This T cell receptor beta chain emerged from a study of radiation and T cells in renal cell carcinoma. Study-level information: Nephrectomy followed 15 Gy stereotactic body radiation by 4 weeks.

The method was immunoSEQ multiplex PCR; TCRdb's version includes in-frame clones alone and lacks a portion of them. The sample includes 100,000 to 150,000 clones, about four fifths of them seen just once. To note about this clone: Its antigen is not known.

Germline loops: CDR1 MDHEN, CDR2 SYDVKM. There are 14 residues in the CDR3. The ends were cut back, 3 bases at V and 5 bases at J, with 10 bases in the middle. Time point reported: baseline pretreatment blood. The treatment denotes: 15 Gy SBRT to primary tumor, nephrectomy 4 weeks later. Blood was sampled at baseline, 2 weeks and 4 weeks after SBRT. General study points: Top tumor clonotypes rose in blood 2 weeks post-radiation, then contracted. No pretreatment tumor biopsies were available for baseline clonotypes.

This clonotype was sampled from an older woman with renal cell carcinoma. The source material was blood, sampled from a patient whose treatment included radiotherapy and nephrectomy. The chain has TRBV28 and TRBJ2-2; D not resolved. Here the CDR3 DNA reads TGTGCCAGCAGTTTCCCCGACAAAACCGGGGAGCTGTTTTTT. Translated: CASSFPDKTGELFF.